This T cell receptor (beta chain) was sequenced during a study of shared clonotypes between healthy human individuals. Genomic DNA (from each subset) was split evenly across several immunoSEQ plates. Measured with immunoSEQ multiplex PCR; TCRdb has only the in-frame clones, and not every one. In the table there are about half a million clones, roughly three quarters of which are singletons. V shed 0 bases and J shed 8 bases, with 13 bases lying between them. The V gene's germline CDR1 is SGHAT and CDR2 FQNNGV. The CDR3 is 14 residues long. V is TRBV11-2 and J is TRBJ1-2; no reliable D call. This sequence was found in a middle-aged woman in good health. Some clones in this sample may be carry-over from other donors' samples. Sequenced input: PBMCs. The CDR3 reads CASSLDSGVGGYTF. CDR3 nucleotides: TGTGCCAGCAGCTTAGATAGTGGAGTGGGCGGCTACACCTTC.